This TCR beta chain is from a study of T cell responses to AZD1222 COVID-19 vaccine (dated by TCRdb to the early 2020s). At the level of the whole study: AZD1222 recipients whose second dose came at about 4 weeks and those whose second dose came at about 12 weeks were combined into one group, since spike-specific TCR depth and breadth did not differ between the two schedules. A total of 233 trial participants underwent TCR sequencing, of whom some 210 received two doses of AZD1222 and 26 received two doses of the MenACWY control vaccine. Trial participants were enrolled by age into 18-55, 56-69 and 70-plus year subgroups, with roughly 150, 30 and 60 TCR-sequenced participants respectively. Results and caveats for the whole study, not just this receptor: In the small 56-69-year group, the increase in depth fell short of significance, most likely because of low power. Participants were mostly white British and included more females than males, and it was suggested by the authors that clonal diversity may have been underestimated. Because no day 14 peak-response samples were available, repertoires were characterized only after the peak T cell response. Nearly half of unique spike-specific TCRs reportedly recognized epitopes outside regions mutated in the B.1.351 and B.1.1.7 variants. The whole spike protein was spanned by vaccine-associated CD4 TCRs, and dominant responses were seen in regions 160-218 and 743-854. Conclusions about previously exposed vaccinees are limited because only five to seven AZD1222 recipients were SARS-CoV-2 seropositive at baseline. After two AZD1222 doses, spike-specific TCR breadth and depth were significantly higher than at day 0 and than in MenACWY recipients.

This clone was picked up one time. Its antigen remains undetermined. Per-nucleotide qualities are absent, and no much larger clonotype sits a single base away. The time point label of this sample denotes: baseline before first vaccination. Vaccinee samples were obtained from the UK trials COV001 and COV002, which included a single-blind randomized controlled phase 2/3 trial of AZD1222 (ChAdOx1 nCoV-19) in healthy adults. Trial participant PBMC samples were collected at day 0 and day 28 after the second dose for TCRbeta chain sequencing. A distance of 9 bases separates the germline ends of V and J, which lose 5 bases and 5 bases respectively. From its cysteine to its phenylalanine, the CDR3 spans 12 amino acids. Left in the record is the CDR3 DNA by itself, 36 bases read in frame from the first base. CDR1 SGHTA and CDR2 FQGNSA are derived from the germline V gene. The CDR3 regions of human TCRbeta chains were analyzed by immunosequencing. Under the source paper's analysis protocol: Repertoire TCRs were checked for matches against a reference library of SARS-CoV-2-specific TCRs that had been generated using the MIRA antigen-specificity platform. Breadth was defined as the fraction of unique TCRs that were SARS-CoV-2-associated. Depth was defined as the fraction of total T cells that were SARS-CoV-2-associated. Each spike-specific TCR was assigned to its reactive spike region and to a CD4 or CD8 class using the MIRA data. Log10-transformed breadth and depth values were compared by one-way ANOVA with Sidak's multiple comparisons tests. TCRdb retrieved this table from immuneACCESS and kept in-frame rearrangements only. Not all clones are present; in checked studies, unresolved V genes account for under half, and no reason is known for the remainder. Clonal size and the V and J genes are those of that table, whereas D and trimming came from the DNA. The sample data list approximately 110,000 clones, and more than 75% of these were observed just once. The ten largest clones represent around 7.7% of the sample.

Sequencing was performed on peripheral blood, taken on day 0 of AZD1222 vaccination. This receptor was obtained from an adult in good health. Recombination connected TRBV7-2 to TRBJ2-5; the D segment is perhaps TRBD1 or TRBD2, each sharing 5 matched bases. The CDR3 protein: CASSRGDETQYF. DNA sequence: TGTGCCAGCAGCCGAGGGGACGAGACCCAGTACTTC.